This T cell receptor beta chain was recovered during a study of cytomegalovirus exposure and HLA in healthy donors. Overall study results and limits: Exclusion as indistinguishable affected some V segments, including TRBV6-2 and TRBV6-3. TCR sequences were mostly rare, though some public TCRs occurred in many donors. A later analysis by the authors found several of the most significant clusters apparently linked to common viral pathogens.

Germline CDR1 and CDR2: SNHLY and FYNNEI. The length of the CDR3 is 15 residues. V was shortened by 4 bases and J by 0 bases, with 13 bases between the two germline ends. PCR was performed using 60 Vbeta and 13 Jbeta primers. Generated by immunoSEQ multiplex PCR, the TCRdb table keeps only in-frame clones and is missing some. The repertoire holds more than 95,000 clones, with approximately 79% as singletons. Remarks on this clone: Its antigen is unidentified.

The V call is TRBV2, the J call TRBJ2-7; D not resolved. Sequencing input: PBMCs. This clonotype was sampled from a man aged 30 to 39 in good health and CMV-seropositive. CDR3 bases: TGTGCCAGCAGTGCAGAGCAGCCAGGCTCCTACGAGCAGTACTTC. Its translation is CASSAEQPGSYEQYF.